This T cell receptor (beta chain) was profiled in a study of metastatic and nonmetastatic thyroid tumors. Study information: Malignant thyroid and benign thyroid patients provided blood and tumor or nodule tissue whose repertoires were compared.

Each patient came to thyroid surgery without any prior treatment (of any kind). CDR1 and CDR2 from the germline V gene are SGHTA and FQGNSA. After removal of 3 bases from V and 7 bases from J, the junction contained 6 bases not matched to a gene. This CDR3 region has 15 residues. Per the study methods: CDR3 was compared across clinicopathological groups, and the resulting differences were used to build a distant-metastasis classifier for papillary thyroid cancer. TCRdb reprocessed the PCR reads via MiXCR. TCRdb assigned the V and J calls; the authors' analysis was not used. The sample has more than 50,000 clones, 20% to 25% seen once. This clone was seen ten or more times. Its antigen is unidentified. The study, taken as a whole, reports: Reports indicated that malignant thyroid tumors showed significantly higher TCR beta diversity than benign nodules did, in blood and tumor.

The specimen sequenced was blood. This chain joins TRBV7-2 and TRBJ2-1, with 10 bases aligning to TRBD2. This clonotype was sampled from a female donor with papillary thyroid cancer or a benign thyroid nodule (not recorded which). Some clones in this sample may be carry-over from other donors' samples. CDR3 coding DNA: TGTGCCAGCAGCTTCACTAGCGGGATAGGGAATGAGCAGTTCTTC. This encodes CASSFTSGIGNEQFF.